A selection of T cell receptor beta chains follows, all from one sample in a study of radiotherapy plus CTLA-4 blockade in lung cancer. Repertoires were generated with immunoSEQ multiplex PCR, while TCRdb's copy carries only in-frame clones and drops some. In the table there are roughly 90,000 clones, 80% to 90% of which are singletons. This sample comprised peripheral blood, obtained from a patient treated with radiotherapy plus ipilimumab. The receptor set was obtained from a human donor with non-small cell lung cancer that progressed on radiotherapy plus ipilimumab. CDR3s leave out the opening cysteine and the closing phenylalanine or tryptophan. The order of the fields is J gene, V gene, CDR3 protein.

>TRBJ1-2|TRBV10-3
AISELRDRVGGYT
>TRBJ2-1|TRBV11-2
ASSLSGHEQF
>TRBJ1-1|TRBV6-5
ASSPGPYMNTEAF
>TRBJ1-1|TRBV12-5
ASGLIGGTEAF
>TRBJ1-1|TRBV20-1
SPTQGHEAF
>TRBJ1-2|TRBV19
ASSLTDYGYT
>TRBJ2-7|TRBV15
ATSRTGGLDEQY
>TRBJ1-2|TRBV21-1
ASSKAGDAPGTANYGYT
>TRBJ1-2|TRBV5-1
ASSLDGTVFNHGYT
>TRBJ2-1|TRBV29-1
SVATGQFYNEQF
>TRBJ2-5|TRBV9
ASSVGLAGGRQETQY
>TRBJ1-1|TRBV18
ASSPDWNTEAF
>TRBJ2-3|TRBV7-8
ASHGGESGSTDTQY
>TRBJ1-3|TRBV5-1
ASSFQRGHQDTIY
>TRBJ2-1|TRBV4-1
ASSGQERGYNEQF
>TRBJ2-6|TRBV7-9
ASSLGRTALSGANVLT
>TRBJ2-2|TRBV5-1
ASRRLENTGELF
>TRBJ2-7|TRBV5-1
ASNEDVYEQY
>TRBJ1-5|TRBV19
ASSKTASSNQPQH
>TRBJ2-1|TRBV7-2
ASSGYGAYNEQF